The 24 T cell receptor beta chains listed next were all sequenced from one sample in a study of blood T cell repertoires in COVID-19 (dated by TCRdb to 2019 to 2021). Receptors were amplified or captured by the immunoSEQ multiplex PCR assay. Entries here come from immuneACCESS through TCRdb and include only in-frame sequences with V and J called. Some clones fail to appear in such tables; in the studies checked, an unresolved V gene covers under half of the shortfall, and the cause of the remainder is unknown. This sample gives about 520,000 clones in total; around 85% of them show up just once. The biggest ten clones account for roughly 3.2% of the sample. Specimen: peripheral blood. The receptors derive from a human donor in a cohort sampled during active COVID-19.

This rearrangement joins TRBV6-2 or TRBV6-3 to TRBJ1-4; TRBD1 is a possible D gene (5 bases). The CDR3 consists of 15 residues. Germline V gene sequence: CDR1 MNHEY, CDR2 SVGEGT. Deletions cut 6 bases from V and 5 bases from J, with 16 bases between. CDR3 sequence: CASSSRGILNEKLFF. CDR3 nucleotide sequence: TGTGCCAGCAGCTCCCGGGGGATACTAAATGAAAAACTGTTTTTT.

The rearrangement joins TRBV6-2 or TRBV6-3 to TRBJ2-7; a possible D gene is TRBD2 (5 bases). V shed 0 bases and J shed 2 bases, with 14 bases lying between them. CDR3 size: 16 residues. Germline-derived CDR1 and CDR2 are MNHEY and SVGEGT. This CDR3 reads CASSYSLAGPTYEQYF. For the CDR3, the DNA is TGTGCCAGCAGTTACTCGCTCGCGGGCCCGACCTACGAGCAGTACTTC.

This chain connects TRBV24-1 to TRBJ2-7, with D tentatively TRBD1 (5 bases). The CDR3 sequence is 16 residues long. Germline V CDR1 and CDR2: KGHDR, SFDVKD. V was shortened by 1 base and J by 0 bases, with 12 bases between the two germline ends. CDR3 amino acids: CATSDFQGPSSYEQYF. CDR3 nucleotides: TGTGCCACCAGTGATTTTCAGGGTCCGAGCTCCTACGAGCAGTACTTC.

This chain connects TRBV28 to TRBJ1-2, with 8 bases identical to TRBD1. V lost 4 bases, J lost 5 bases, and 12 bases stayed unmatched. Germline CDR1 reads MDHEN; CDR2 reads SYDVKM. This CDR3 region has 16 residues. CDR3: CASSYSGQGYGYGYTF. DNA of the CDR3: TGTGCCAGCAGTTATTCTGGACAGGGCTATGGGTATGGCTACACCTTC.

This chain links TRBV11-3 with TRBJ2-5, with 8 bases fitting TRBD2. CDR1 is SGHNT, CDR2 YENEEA, per germline. The CDR3 spans 14 residues. V lost 5 bases to trimming and J lost 4 bases; unmatched junction nucleotides: 6. CDR3: CASSPRAGAETQYF. Here the CDR3 DNA reads TGTGCCAGCAGCCCCCGAGCGGGAGCAGAGACCCAGTACTTC.

The chain has TRBV27 and TRBJ1-2; no firm D call. This CDR3 is 15 amino acids long. V dropped 6 bases and J dropped 4 bases, with 18 bases sitting between them. Germline CDR1 reads MNHEY; CDR2 reads SMNVEV (reference sequence). CDR3 loop: CASSSRPAGAYGYTF. CDR3 DNA: TGTGCCAGCAGCTCCCGGCCCGCTGGAGCCTATGGCTACACCTTC.

J is TRBJ2-7 and V is TRBV25-1; perhaps TRBD2 as D (5 bases). CDR3 length: 13 residues. CDR1 is MGHDK and CDR2 is SYGVNS in the germline V gene. V lost 2 bases to trimming and J lost 3 bases, with 8 bases between them. CDR3 sequence (DNA): TGTGCCAGCAGTGAAAACGAGGGCTACGAGCAGTACTTC. This gives the protein CASSENEGYEQYF.

The chain uses TRBV21-1 and TRBJ2-4; the table names TRBD2, a call not compared with the DNA. TRBV21-1 is described as a pseudogene. The CDR3 is made up of 14 amino acids. The CDR3 DNA reads as TGTGCCAGTTTCCTCGGAGTGGGCAAAAACATTCAGTACTTC. Its protein product is CASFLGVGKNIQYF.

This chain uses TRBV11-2 with TRBJ2-1; no definite D call. Germline V gives CDR1 SGHAT, CDR2 FQNNGV. This CDR3 contains 10 residues. V was shortened by 2 bases and J by 11 bases, with 4 bases between the two germline ends. The CDR3 nucleotides are TGTGCCAGCAGCTTAACTCAGCAGTTCTTC. Its translation: CASSLTQQFF.

The chain couples TRBV19 to TRBJ2-1; 9 bases map to TRBD1. V shed 5 bases and J 7 bases; nucleotides not matched to a gene: 6. From germline, CDR1 is LNHDA and CDR2 SQIVND (reference sequence). The CDR3 extends over 14 amino acids. This CDR3 reads CASSVQGAGNEQFF. The CDR3 coding sequence is TGTGCCAGTAGTGTACAGGGGGCGGGTAATGAGCAGTTCTTC.

The chain carries TRBV6-1 and TRBJ1-3, with D possibly matching TRBD1 (6 bases). The V gene lost 3 bases and the J gene lost 2 bases, with 11 bases spanning the gap. The CDR3 is made up of 15 amino acids. CDR1 and CDR2 (germline): MNHNS, SASEGT. The CDR3 sequence is CASSEGGLAGNTIYF. The CDR3 DNA follows: TGTGCCAGCAGTGAGGGGGGGCTGGCTGGAAACACCATATATTTT.

This clone was seen only once. The rearrangement joins TRBV25-1 to TRBJ2-1; 8 nucleotides match TRBD2. The length of the CDR3 is 16 residues. Trimming removed 4 bases from V and 2 bases from J; junction bases left unmatched: 7. In germline, CDR1 is MGHDK, CDR2 SYGVNS. In nucleotides, the CDR3 is TGTGCCAGCAGTGGGGTAGCGGGGCCCGCCTACAATGAGCAGTTCTTC. Translation: CASSGVAGPAYNEQFF.

The chain is built from TRBV7-8 and TRBJ1-1; 8 nucleotides agree with TRBD1. V was pared by 6 bases and J by 5 bases, with 8 bases of the junction left unmatched. There are 14 residues in the CDR3. Germline-derived CDR1 and CDR2 are SGHVS and FQNEAQ. CDR3 DNA: TGTGCCAGCAGATTGGGACAGGCGGGGACTGAAGCTTTCTTT. Translated: CASRLGQAGTEAFF.

This clone has just a few counts. As DNA, the CDR3 is TGTGCCAGCAGCGTAGGGGCGGGGTCTAGCACAGATACGCAGTATTTT. Encoded protein: CASSVGAGSSTDTQYF. The chain recombines TRBV9 with TRBJ2-3; D is possibly TRBD2 (6 bases). The CDR3 has 16 amino acids. Between the trimmed V and J ends, which lost 0 bases and 0 bases, there was a span of 11 bases. CDR1 and CDR2 (germline): SGDLS, YYNGEE.

V gene TRBV2 combines with J gene TRBJ1-1, with 8 nucleotides matching TRBD1. The CDR3 spans 13 residues. Germline CDR1 and CDR2: SNHLY and FYNNEI. The trim removed 7 bases at V and 5 bases at J, leaving 6 bases unmatched. The DNA of the CDR3 is TGTGCCAGCATTCAGGGGGCATGGACTGAAGCTTTCTTT. Translated, it gives CASIQGAWTEAFF.

This chain joins TRBV4-1 and TRBJ2-1, with TRBD2 matching 11 bases. V shed 3 bases, J shed 1 base, and the junction held 8 bases outside the gene matches. Germline V gene lookup returns CDR1 MGHRA and CDR2 YSYEKL. CDR3 size: 18 residues. CDR3 loop: CASSHGGLAGGSYNEQFF. CDR3 DNA sequence: TGCGCCAGCAGCCACGGAGGGCTAGCGGGAGGTTCCTACAATGAGCAGTTCTTC.

This clone showed up just a few times. The chain recombines TRBV7-9 with TRBJ1-1; D may be TRBD1 (5 bases). Germline-derived CDR1 and CDR2 are SEHNR and FQNEAQ (reference sequence). V shed 6 bases and J shed 2 bases, with 13 bases lying between them. The CDR3 covers 14 residues. CDR3 in DNA: TGTGCCAGCAGTGCGGACATAGGTAACACTGAAGCTTTCTTT. This sequence encodes CASSADIGNTEAFF.

CDR3 sequence (DNA): TGTGCCAGCAGTTTGATCTCTCAGGGGGCCCTCCTTAGCAATCAGCCCCAGCATTTT. Translated: CASSLISQGALLSNQPQHF. This chain joins TRBV28 and TRBJ1-5, with 8 bases identical to TRBD1. V lost 3 bases and J lost 0; bases outside the gene matches: 13. Germline CDR1 and CDR2: MDHEN and SYDVKM. The CDR3 runs 19 residues.

The chain uses TRBV19 and TRBJ1-5; 10 positions match TRBD1. Germline CDR1 is LNHDA and CDR2 is SQIVND (reference sequence). The CDR3 spans 15 residues. V trimming: 10 bases; J trimming: 4 bases; junction bases outside the gene matches: 10. The CDR3 DNA follows: TGTGCCACCAAAAGACAGGGGGCTGGTAATCAGCCCCAGCATTTT. Amino acid sequence: CATKRQGAGNQPQHF.

The chain employs TRBV12-3 or TRBV12-4 and TRBJ2-1, with TRBD2 matching over 7 bases. The CDR3 spans 13 residues. The V gene end was trimmed by 3 bases and the J gene end by 5 bases; junction bases not matched to a gene: 1. CDR3 in DNA: TGTGCCAGCAGTTTCCGGGGGGACAATGAGCAGTTCTTC. Its translation is CASSFRGDNEQFF.

The rearrangement uses TRBV19 and TRBJ2-1, with D possibly being TRBD2 (5 bases). Germline CDR1 reads LNHDA; CDR2 reads SQIVND (reference sequence). V was trimmed by 5 bases and J by 0 bases, leaving 17 bases between them. The CDR3 runs to 17 residues. CDR3 coding DNA: TGTGCCAGTAGTCCCCGACTACTACCAAGCTCCTACAATGAGCAGTTCTTC. Its protein is CASSPRLLPSSYNEQFF.

This clone was seen a few times. The chain joins TRBV16 to TRBJ1-5, with D tentatively TRBD1 (5 bases). V gave up 4 bases and J gave up 4 bases, with 11 bases separating them. In germline, CDR1 is KGHSY, CDR2 FQNENV. The CDR3 has 14 amino acids. CDR3 sequence: CASSPKRGNQPQHF. CDR3 DNA: TGTGCCAGCAGCCCAAAACGGGGGAATCAGCCCCAGCATTTT. Together with reference TRBV16 and TRBJ1-5, the CDR3 gives the full variable domain: GEEVAQTPKHLVRGEGQKAKLYCAPIKGHSYVFWYQQVLKNEFKFLISFQNENVFDETGMPKERFSAKCLPNSPCSLEIQATKLEDSAVYFCASSPKRGNQPQHFGDGTRLSIL.

V and J are TRBV13 and TRBJ2-7, with 8 bases identical to TRBD2. The CDR3 runs to 14 residues. V lost 2 bases to trimming and J lost 3 bases; unmatched junction nucleotides: 3. Germline CDR1 and CDR2: PRHDT and FYEKMQ (reference sequence). CDR3 in DNA: TGTGCCAGCAGCTTATTCAGCGGGGGCTACGAGCAGTACTTC. Residues: CASSLFSGGYEQYF.

The V call is TRBV12-3 or TRBV12-4, the J call TRBJ2-2; D remains ambiguous. Trimming shortened V by 1 base and J by 7 bases, and 7 bases separated the two germline ends. The CDR3 consists of 13 residues. The CDR3 DNA reads TGTGCCAGCAGTTTAGGAATCGGCGGGGAGCTGTTTTTT. Translated: CASSLGIGGELFF.